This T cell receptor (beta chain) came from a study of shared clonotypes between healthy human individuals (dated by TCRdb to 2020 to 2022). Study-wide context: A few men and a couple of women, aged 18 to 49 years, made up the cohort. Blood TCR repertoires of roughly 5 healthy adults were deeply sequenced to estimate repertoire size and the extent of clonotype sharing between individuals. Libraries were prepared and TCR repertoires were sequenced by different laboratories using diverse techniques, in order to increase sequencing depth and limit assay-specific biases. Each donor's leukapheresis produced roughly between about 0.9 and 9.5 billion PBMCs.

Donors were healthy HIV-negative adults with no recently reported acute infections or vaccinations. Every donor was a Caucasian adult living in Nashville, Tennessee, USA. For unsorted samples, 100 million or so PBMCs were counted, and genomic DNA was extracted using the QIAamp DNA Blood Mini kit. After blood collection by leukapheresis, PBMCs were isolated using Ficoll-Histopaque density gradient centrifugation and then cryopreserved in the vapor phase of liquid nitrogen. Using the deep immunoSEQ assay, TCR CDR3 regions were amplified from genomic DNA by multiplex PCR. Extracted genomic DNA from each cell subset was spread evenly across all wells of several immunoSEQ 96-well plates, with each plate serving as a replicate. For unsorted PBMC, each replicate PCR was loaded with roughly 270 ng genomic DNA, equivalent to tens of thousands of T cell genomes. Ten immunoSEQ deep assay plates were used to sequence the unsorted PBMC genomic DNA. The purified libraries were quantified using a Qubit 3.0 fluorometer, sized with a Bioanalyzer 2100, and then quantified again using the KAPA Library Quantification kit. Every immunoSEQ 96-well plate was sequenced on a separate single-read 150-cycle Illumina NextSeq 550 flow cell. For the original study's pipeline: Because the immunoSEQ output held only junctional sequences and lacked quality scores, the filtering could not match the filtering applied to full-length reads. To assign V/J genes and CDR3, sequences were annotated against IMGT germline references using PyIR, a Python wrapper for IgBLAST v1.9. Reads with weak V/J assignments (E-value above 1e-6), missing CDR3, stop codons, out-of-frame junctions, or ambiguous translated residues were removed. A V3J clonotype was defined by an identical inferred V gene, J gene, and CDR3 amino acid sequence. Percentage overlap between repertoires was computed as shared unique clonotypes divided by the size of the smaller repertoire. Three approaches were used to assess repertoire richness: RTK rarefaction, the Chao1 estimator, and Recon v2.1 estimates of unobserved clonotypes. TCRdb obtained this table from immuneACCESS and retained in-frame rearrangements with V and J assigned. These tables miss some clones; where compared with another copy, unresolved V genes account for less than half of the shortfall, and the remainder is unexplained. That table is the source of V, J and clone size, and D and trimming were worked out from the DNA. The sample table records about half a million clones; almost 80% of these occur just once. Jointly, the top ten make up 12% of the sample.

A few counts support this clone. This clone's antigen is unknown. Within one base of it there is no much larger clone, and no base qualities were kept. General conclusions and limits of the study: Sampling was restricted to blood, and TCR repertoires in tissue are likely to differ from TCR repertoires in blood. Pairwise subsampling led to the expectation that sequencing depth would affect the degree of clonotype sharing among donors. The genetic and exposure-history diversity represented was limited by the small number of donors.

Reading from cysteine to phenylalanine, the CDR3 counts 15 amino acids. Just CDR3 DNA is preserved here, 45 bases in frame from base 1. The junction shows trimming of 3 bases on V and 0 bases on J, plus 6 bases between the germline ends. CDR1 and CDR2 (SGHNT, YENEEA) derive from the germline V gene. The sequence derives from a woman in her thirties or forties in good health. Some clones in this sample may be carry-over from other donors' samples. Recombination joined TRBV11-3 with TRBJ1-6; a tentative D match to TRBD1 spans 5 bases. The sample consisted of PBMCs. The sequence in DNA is TGTGCCAGCAGCTTCGACAGCTCCTATAATTCACCCCTCCACTTT. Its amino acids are CASSFDSSYNSPLHF.